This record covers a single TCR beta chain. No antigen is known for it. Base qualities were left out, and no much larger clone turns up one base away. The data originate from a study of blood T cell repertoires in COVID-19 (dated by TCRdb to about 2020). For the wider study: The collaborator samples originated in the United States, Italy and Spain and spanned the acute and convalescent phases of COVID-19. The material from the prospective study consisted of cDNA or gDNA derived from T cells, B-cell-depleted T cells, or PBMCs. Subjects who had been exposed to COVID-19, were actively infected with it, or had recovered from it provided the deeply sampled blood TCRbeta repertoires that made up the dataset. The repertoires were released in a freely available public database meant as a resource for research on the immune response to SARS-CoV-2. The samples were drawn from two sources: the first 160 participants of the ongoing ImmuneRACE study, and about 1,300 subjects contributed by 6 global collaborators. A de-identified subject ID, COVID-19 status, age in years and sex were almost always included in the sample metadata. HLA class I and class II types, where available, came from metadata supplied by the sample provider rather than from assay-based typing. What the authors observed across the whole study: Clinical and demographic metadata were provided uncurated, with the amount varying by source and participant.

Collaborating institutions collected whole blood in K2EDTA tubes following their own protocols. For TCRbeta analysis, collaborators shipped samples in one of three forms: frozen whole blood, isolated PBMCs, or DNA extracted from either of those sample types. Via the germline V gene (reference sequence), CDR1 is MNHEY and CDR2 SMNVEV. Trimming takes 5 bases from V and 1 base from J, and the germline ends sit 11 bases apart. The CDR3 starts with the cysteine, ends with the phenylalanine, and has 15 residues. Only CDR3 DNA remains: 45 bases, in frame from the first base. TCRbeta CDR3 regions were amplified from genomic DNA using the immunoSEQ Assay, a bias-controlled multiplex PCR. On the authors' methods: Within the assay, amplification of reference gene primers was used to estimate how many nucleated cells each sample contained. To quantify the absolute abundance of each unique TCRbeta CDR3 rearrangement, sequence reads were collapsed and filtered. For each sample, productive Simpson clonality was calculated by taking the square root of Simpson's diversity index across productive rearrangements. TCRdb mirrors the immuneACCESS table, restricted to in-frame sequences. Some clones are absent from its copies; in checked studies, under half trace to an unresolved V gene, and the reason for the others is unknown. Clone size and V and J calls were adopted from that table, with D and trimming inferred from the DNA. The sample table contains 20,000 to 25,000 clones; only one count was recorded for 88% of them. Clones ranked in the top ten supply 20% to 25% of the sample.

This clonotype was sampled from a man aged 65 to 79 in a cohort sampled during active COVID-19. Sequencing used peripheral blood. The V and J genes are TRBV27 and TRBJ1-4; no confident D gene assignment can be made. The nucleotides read TGTGCCAGCAGTCAGTACGGAGGAACTAATGAAAAACTGTTTTTT. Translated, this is CASSQYGGTNEKLFF.